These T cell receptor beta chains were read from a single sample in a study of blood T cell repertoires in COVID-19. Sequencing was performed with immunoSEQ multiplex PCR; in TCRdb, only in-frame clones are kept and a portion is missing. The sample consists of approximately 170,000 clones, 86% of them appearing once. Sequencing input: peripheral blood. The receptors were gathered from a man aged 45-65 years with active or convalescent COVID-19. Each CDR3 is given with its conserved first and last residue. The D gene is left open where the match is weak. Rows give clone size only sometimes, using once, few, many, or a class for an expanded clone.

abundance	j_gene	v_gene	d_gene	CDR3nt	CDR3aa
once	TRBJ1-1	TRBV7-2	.	TGTGCCAGCAGCTTAGCGCCAGGGCTCGCTGAAGCTTTCTTT	CASSLAPGLAEAFF
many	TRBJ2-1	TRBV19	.	TGTGCCAGTACCCGGAGCAATAGCGAGCAGTTCTTC	CASTRSNSEQFF
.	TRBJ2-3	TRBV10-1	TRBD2	TGCGCCAGCAGCGTCTCGTCAGCGGGAGGGCCAGATACGCAGTATTTT	CASSVSSAGGPDTQYF
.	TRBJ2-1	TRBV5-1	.	TGCGCCAGCAGCTCTCTGCGCAATGAGCAGTTCTTC	CASSSLRNEQFF
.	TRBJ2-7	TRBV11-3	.	TGTGCCAGCAGCTTAGAACAGGCTTCCGAGCAGTACTTC	CASSLEQASEQYF
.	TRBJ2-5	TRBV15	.	TGTGCCACCAGCAGAGATCTGGGAGAAGAGACCCAGTACTTC	CATSRDLGEETQYF
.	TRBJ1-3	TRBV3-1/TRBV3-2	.	TGTGCCAGCAGCCAAGGAACAGGGTCGGGAAACACCATATATTTT	CASSQGTGSGNTIYF
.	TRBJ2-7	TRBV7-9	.	TGTGCCAGCAGCCCCCCATGGACAAGGTCGGACGAGCAGTACTTC	CASSPPWTRSDEQYF
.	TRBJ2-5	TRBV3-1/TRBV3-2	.	TGTGCCAGCAGCCCCCCACTACCCGATCAAGAGACCCAGTACTTC	CASSPPLPDQETQYF
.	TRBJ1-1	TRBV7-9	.	TGTGCCAGCAGCCAAGGGGTAACTGAAGCTTTCTTT	CASSQGVTEAFF
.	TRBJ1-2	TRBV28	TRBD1	TGTGCCAGCAGCCCGACAGGGGTCAACTATGGCTACACCTTC	CASSPTGVNYGYTF
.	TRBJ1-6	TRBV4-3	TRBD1	TGCGCCAGCAGCCAAGATCTCCCCGACAGGGATATCTATAATTCACCCCTCCACTTT	CASSQDLPDRDIYNSPLHF
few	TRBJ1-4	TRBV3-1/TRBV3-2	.	TGTGCCAGCAGCCTGGGGGCAGGGTGGGGTGAAAAACTGTTTTTT	CASSLGAGWGEKLFF
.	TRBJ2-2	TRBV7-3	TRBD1	TGTGCCAGCAGTTCCGAAAAGCAGGGGGGACAGGGCACCGGGGAGCTGTTTTTT	CASSSEKQGGQGTGELFF
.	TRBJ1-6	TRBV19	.	TGTGCCAGTACCGCTCCAGGGCCAAATAATTCACCCCTCCACTTT	CASTAPGPNNSPLHF
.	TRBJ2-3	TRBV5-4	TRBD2	TGTGCCAGCAGCTTACAAGCGGGAGCTGTCACAGATACGCAGTATTTT	CASSLQAGAVTDTQYF
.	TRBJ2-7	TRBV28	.	TGTGCCAGCAGTCGGACAGTGATGTCCTACGAGCAGTACTTC	CASSRTVMSYEQYF
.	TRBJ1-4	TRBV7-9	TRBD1	TGTGCCAGCAGCCGACAGGGGGTCGGAAATGAAAAACTGTTTTTT	CASSRQGVGNEKLFF
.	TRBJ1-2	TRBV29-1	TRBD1	TGCAGCGCTAGGACAGGGCTCTTCTATGGCTACACCTTC	CSARTGLFYGYTF
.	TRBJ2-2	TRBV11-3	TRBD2	TGTGCCAGCAGCTCCCTAGCGGGAGACGGCACCGGGGAGCTGTTTTTT	CASSSLAGDGTGELFF
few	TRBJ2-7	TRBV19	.	TGTGCCAGTAGTACCTATGAAAGGAGCTCCTACGAGCAGTACTTC	CASSTYERSSYEQYF
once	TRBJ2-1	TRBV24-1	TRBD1	TGTGCCACCAGTTTGGGGACAGGGATAAACAATGAGCAGTTCTTC	CATSLGTGINNEQFF
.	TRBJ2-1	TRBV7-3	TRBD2	TGTGCCAGCAGCTTAAGTGGGGCTGGCGGGAGGCAATTAAATGAGCAGTTCTTC	CASSLSGAGGRQLNEQFF
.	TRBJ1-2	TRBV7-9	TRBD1	TGTGCCAGCAGCTGGGGACAGGCCCTCTTATATGGCTACACCTTC	CASSWGQALLYGYTF
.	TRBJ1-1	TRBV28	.	TGTGCCAGCAGTCTGCAGCAGGGGATGAACACTGAAGCTTTCTTT	CASSLQQGMNTEAFF
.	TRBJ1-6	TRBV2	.	TGTGCCAGCGTATTACAGCCGGGGTCTATTCCACCCCTCCACTTT	CASVLQPGSIPPLHF
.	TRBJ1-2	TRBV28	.	TGTGCCAGCAGTTTGATAGGGGATGGCTACACCTTC	CASSLIGDGYTF
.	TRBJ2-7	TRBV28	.	TGTGCCAGCAGCCCGGCGGACTCCTACGAGCAGTACTTC	CASSPADSYEQYF
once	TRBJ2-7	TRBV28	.	TGTGCCAGCAGTAAAACTAGATTGGCCTACGAGCAGTACTTC	CASSKTRLAYEQYF
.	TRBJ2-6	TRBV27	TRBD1	TGTGCCAGCAGTTTATCCTTGGACAGGATCTCTGGGGCCAACGTCCTGACTTTC	CASSLSLDRISGANVLTF
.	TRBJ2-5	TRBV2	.	TGTGCCAGCAGAGCAACGGAGTACCAAGAGACCCAGTACTTC	CASRATEYQETQYF